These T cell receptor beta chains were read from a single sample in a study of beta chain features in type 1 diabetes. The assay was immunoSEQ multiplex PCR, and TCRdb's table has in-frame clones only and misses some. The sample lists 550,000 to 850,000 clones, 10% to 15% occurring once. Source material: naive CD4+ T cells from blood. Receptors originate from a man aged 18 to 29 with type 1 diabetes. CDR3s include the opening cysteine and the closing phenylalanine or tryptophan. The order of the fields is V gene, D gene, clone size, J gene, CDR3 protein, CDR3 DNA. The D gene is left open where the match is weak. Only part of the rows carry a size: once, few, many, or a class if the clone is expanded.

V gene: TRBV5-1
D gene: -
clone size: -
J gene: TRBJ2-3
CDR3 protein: CASSLDRRDTQYF
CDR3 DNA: TGCGCCAGCAGCTTGGACAGACGAGATACGCAGTATTTT

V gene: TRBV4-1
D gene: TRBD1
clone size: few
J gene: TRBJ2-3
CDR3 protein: CASSPPDRGTDTQYF
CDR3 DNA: TGCGCCAGCAGCCCTCCGGACAGGGGCACAGATACGCAGTATTTT

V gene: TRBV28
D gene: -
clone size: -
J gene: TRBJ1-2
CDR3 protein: CASTRGTIYGYTF
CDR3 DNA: TGTGCCAGCACACGAGGGACGATCTATGGCTACACCTTC

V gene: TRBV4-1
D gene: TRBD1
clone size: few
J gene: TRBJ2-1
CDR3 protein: CASSPSGQGIQSYNEQFF
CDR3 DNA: TGCGCCAGCAGCCCCTCGGGACAGGGCATCCAGTCCTACAATGAGCAGTTCTTC

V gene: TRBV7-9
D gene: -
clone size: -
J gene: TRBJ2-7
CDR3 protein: CASSFWGSSYEQYF
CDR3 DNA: TGTGCCAGCAGCTTTTGGGGGAGCTCCTACGAGCAGTACTTC

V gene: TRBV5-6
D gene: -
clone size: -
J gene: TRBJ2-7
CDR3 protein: CASSLDGLGGYEQYF
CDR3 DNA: TGTGCCAGCAGCTTGGATGGGCTAGGAGGGTACGAGCAGTACTTC

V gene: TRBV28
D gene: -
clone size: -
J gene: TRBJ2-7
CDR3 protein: CASSPYYEQYF
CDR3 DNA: TGTGCCAGCAGTCCCTACTACGAGCAGTACTTC

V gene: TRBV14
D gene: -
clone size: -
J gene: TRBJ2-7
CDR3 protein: CASSSYFEQYF
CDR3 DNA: TGTGCCAGCAGCTCTTATTTCGAGCAGTACTTC

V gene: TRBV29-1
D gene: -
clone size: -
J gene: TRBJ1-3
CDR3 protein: CSGQSSGNTIYF
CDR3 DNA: TGCAGCGGACAGAGCTCTGGAAACACCATATATTTT

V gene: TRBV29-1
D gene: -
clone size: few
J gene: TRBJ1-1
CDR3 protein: CSVVGQPNTEAFF
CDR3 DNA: TGCAGCGTTGTTGGGCAGCCGAACACTGAAGCTTTCTTT

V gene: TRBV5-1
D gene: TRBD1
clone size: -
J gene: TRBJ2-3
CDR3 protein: CASSLDRATGDTQYF
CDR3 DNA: TGCGCCAGCAGCTTGGACAGAGCGACAGGGGATACGCAGTATTTT

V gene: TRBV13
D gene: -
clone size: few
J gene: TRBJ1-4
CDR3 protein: CASRQGSTLNEKLFF
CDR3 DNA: TGTGCCAGCAGGCAGGGGTCGACTTTAAATGAAAAACTGTTTTTT

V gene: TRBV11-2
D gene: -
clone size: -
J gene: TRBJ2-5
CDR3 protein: CASSLGDQETQYF
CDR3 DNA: TGTGCCAGCAGCTTGGGCGACCAAGAGACCCAGTACTTC

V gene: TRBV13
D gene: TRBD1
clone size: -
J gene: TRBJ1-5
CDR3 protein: CASSLTGNQPQHF
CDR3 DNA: TGTGCCAGCAGCTTGACAGGGAATCAGCCCCAGCATTTT

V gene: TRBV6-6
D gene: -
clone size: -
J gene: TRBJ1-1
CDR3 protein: CASSYSGKGNTEAFF
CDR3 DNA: TGTGCCAGCAGTTACTCTGGAAAGGGGAACACTGAAGCTTTCTTT

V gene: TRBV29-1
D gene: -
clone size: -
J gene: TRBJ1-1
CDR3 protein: CSVERGSGNTEAFF
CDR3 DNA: TGCAGCGTTGAACGGGGAAGTGGGAACACTGAAGCTTTCTTT

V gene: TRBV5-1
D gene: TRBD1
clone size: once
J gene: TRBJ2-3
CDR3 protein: CASSNPRQGILTDTQYF
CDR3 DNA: TGCGCCAGCAGCAACCCTCGACAGGGGATTTTGACAGATACGCAGTATTTT

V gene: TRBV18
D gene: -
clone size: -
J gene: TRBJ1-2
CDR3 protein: CASSPLVRQRNTNYGYTF
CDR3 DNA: TGTGCCAGCTCACCGTTAGTGCGACAGCGAAATACTAACTATGGCTACACCTTC

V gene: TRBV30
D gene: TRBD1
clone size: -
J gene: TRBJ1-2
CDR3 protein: CAWSGGTGRGYTF
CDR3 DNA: TGTGCCTGGAGTGGAGGGACAGGGCGAGGCTACACCTTC

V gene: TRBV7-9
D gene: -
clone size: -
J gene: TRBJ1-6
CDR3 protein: CASSLAPGEGSPLHF
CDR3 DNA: TGTGCCAGCAGCTTAGCGCCCGGGGAGGGTTCACCCCTCCACTTT

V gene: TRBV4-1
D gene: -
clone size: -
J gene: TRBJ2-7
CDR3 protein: CASSQEVAAWAYEQYF
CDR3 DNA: TGCGCCAGCAGCCAAGAGGTGGCAGCCTGGGCCTACGAGCAGTACTTC

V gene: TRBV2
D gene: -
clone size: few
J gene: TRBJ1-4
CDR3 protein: CASSELKGKTTNEKLFF
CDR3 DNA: TGTGCCAGCAGTGAGCTGAAGGGGAAGACAACTAATGAAAAACTGTTTTTT

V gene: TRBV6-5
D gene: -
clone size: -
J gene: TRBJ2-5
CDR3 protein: CASSYLVGSGQETQYF
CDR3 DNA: TGTGCCAGCAGTTACCTGGTCGGGAGTGGGCAAGAGACCCAGTACTTC

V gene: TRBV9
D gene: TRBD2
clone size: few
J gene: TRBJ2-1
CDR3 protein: CASGGAGDEQFF
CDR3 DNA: TGTGCCAGCGGGGGAGCGGGGGATGAGCAGTTCTTC

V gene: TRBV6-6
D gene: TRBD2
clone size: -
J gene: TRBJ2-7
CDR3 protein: CASSREVTYEQYF
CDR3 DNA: TGTGCCAGCAGTCGGGAGGTTACCTACGAGCAGTACTTC

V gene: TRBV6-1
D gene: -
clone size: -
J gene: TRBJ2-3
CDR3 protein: CASRATGAGTQYF
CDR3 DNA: TGTGCCAGCAGAGCTACCGGGGCCGGTACGCAGTATTTT

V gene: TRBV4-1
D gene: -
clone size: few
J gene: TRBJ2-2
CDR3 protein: CASSQAGWDTGELFF
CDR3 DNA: TGCGCCAGCAGCCAAGCCGGGTGGGACACCGGGGAGCTGTTTTTT

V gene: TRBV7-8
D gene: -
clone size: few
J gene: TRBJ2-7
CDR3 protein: CASSLGSASYEQYF
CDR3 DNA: TGTGCCAGCAGCTTAGGGTCAGCCTCCTACGAGCAGTACTTC

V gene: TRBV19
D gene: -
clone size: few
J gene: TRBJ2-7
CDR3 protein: CASSVIERPYEQYF
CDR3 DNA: TGTGCCAGTTCCGTAATAGAGCGACCATACGAGCAGTACTTC

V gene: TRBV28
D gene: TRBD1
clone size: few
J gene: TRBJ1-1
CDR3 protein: CASSLGGQGKTEAFF
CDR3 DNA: TGTGCCAGCAGTTTAGGTGGACAGGGGAAAACTGAAGCTTTCTTT

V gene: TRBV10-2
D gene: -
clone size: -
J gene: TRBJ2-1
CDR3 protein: CASSVGQHNEQFF
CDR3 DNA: TGCGCCAGCAGTGTTGGGCAGCACAATGAGCAGTTCTTC

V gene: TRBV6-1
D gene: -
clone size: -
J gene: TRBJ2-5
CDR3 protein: CASSEGGGWKAATQYF
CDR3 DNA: TGTGCCAGCAGTGAAGGGGGCGGGTGGAAGGCTGCGACCCAGTACTTC

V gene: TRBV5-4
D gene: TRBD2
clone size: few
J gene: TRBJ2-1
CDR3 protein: CASSSGLVGLEQFF
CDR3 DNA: TGTGCCAGCAGCTCGGGACTAGTGGGGCTTGAGCAGTTCTTC

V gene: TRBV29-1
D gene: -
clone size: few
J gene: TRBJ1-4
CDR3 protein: CSVDKGLNEKLFF
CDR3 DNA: TGCAGCGTTGACAAGGGCCTAAATGAAAAACTGTTTTTT

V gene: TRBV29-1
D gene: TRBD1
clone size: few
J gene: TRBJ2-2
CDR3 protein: CSVDSGQENTGELFF
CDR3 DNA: TGCAGCGTCGACTCAGGACAGGAGAACACCGGGGAGCTGTTTTTT

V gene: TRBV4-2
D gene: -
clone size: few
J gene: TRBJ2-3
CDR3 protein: CASSQPGTSTDTQYF
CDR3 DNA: TGTGCCAGCAGCCAACCGGGAACCAGCACAGATACGCAGTATTTT

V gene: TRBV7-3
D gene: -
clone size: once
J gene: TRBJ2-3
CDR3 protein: CASSSSDSRLTDTQYF
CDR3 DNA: TGTGCCAGCAGCTCTTCGGACAGTCGACTCACAGATACGCAGTATTTT

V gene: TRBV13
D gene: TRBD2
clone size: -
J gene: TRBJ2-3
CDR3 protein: CASSPPRLAGGHTDTQYF
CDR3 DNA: TGTGCCAGCAGCCCCCCGCGACTAGCGGGGGGCCACACAGATACGCAGTATTTT